The clone carrying this T cell receptor (beta chain) was seen only once. What it binds is not known. The germline CDR1 and CDR2 sequences are ENHRY and SYGVKD. There are 13 residues in the CDR3. V lost 9 bases to trimming and J lost 4 bases; unmatched junction nucleotides: 4. The sample comes from a study of T cell responses to AZD1222 COVID-19 vaccine. Study-level background: Doses given second, at about 4 or about 12 weeks, were pooled.

General study points: With dominance at 160-218 and 743-854, vaccine-associated CD4 TCRs spanned spike. Nearly half of spike-specific TCRs reportedly go after variant regions that carry no mutations. Clonal diversity was possibly underestimated; the donors were predominantly white British and more often female.

Here immunoSEQ multiplex PCR was the method, and the copy in TCRdb shows in-frame clones only, minus some. This table has some 110,000 clones, just over 85% appearing once. The receptor comes from an adult in good health. The rearrangement joins TRBV10-3 to TRBJ2-3; TRBD2 matches at 10 bases. Sequencing used peripheral blood, obtained on day 0 of AZD1222 vaccination. The CDR3 is CAMSGLASDTQYF. Written as DNA, the CDR3 is TGTGCCATGTCGGGACTAGCGTCAGATACGCAGTATTTT.